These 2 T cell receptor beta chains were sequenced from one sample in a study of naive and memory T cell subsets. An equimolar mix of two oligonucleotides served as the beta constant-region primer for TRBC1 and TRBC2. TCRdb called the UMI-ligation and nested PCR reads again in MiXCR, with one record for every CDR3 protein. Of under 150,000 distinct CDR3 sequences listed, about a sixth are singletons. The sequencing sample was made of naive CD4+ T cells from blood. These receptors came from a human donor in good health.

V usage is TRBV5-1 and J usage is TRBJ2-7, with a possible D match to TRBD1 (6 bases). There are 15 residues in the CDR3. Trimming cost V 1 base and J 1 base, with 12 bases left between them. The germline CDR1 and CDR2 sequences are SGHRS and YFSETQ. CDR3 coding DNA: TGCGCCAGCAGCTTGCCGGACAGACAGTCCTACGAGCAGTACTTC. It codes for CASSLPDRQSYEQYF.

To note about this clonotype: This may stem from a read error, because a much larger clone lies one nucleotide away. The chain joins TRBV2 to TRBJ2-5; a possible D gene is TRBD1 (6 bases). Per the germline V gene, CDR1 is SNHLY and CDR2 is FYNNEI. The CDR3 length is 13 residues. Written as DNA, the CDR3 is TGTGCCGGCAGTCCCAGGACAGAAGAGACCCAGTACTTC. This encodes CAGSPRTEETQYF. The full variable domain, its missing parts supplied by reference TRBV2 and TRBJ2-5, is EPEVTQTPSHQVTQMGQEVILRCVPISNHLYFYWYRQILGQKVEFLVSFYNNEISEKSEIFDDQFSVERPDGSNFTLKIRSTKLEDSAMYFCAGSPRTEETQYFGPGTRLLVL.